A single sample is the source of the 16 T cell receptor beta chains below, sequenced in a study of cytomegalovirus exposure and HLA in healthy donors. PCR was performed using 60 Vbeta and 13 Jbeta primers. Assay used: immunoSEQ multiplex PCR; TCRdb lists only in-frame clones, some missing. Of roughly 200,000 clones in the sample, 65% to 90% were seen once. The sequencing sample was made of PBMCs. The receptors here all came from a young woman in good health and CMV-seronegative.

The V and J genes are TRBV10-3 and TRBJ2-3; TRBD2 matches 11 bases. Germline V gives CDR1 ENHRY, CDR2 SYGVKD. The V and J ends lost 8 bases and 6 bases, in that order; junction bases with no gene match: 10. This CDR3 contains 15 residues. For the CDR3, the DNA is TGTGCCATCCAGAGGACTAGCGGGCCCTACGATACGCAGTATTTT. Translated, it gives CAIQRTSGPYDTQYF.

The chain couples TRBV29-1 to TRBJ2-5; tentatively, D is TRBD2 (5 bases). Germline V lookup: CDR1 SQVTM, CDR2 ANQGSEA. This CDR3 is built from 14 residues. The ends were cut back, 2 bases at V and 2 bases at J, with 12 bases in the middle. The CDR3 sequence: CSVEWAERQETQYF. The CDR3 DNA reads TGCAGCGTTGAATGGGCGGAGCGGCAAGAGACCCAGTACTTC.

This chain connects TRBV6-1 to TRBJ2-7; D uncertain. The ends were cut back, 1 base at V and 3 bases at J, with 10 bases in the middle. This CDR3 is 14 amino acids long. Germline CDR1 reads MNHNS; CDR2 reads SASEGT. The CDR3 nucleotides read TGTGCCAGCAGTGAAGTGAGAAAAGACTACGAGCAGTACTTC. Protein product: CASSEVRKDYEQYF.

The chain links TRBV5-1 to TRBJ2-1, with D possibly TRBD2 on 6 matching bases. The CDR3 has 14 amino acids. V lost 5 bases and J 4 bases, leaving 13 bases between the germline ends. The V gene's germline CDR1 is SGHRS and CDR2 YFSETQ. Here the CDR3 reads CASSRGNLYNEQFF. CDR3 nucleotides: TGCGCCAGCAGTCGGGGGAACCTTTACAATGAGCAGTTCTTC.

The chain has TRBV15 and TRBJ2-1, with TRBD1 as a possible D gene (6 bases). This CDR3 has 14 amino acids. The V end was cut by 7 bases, the J end by 5 bases, with 15 bases between. CDR1 is LNHNV, CDR2 YYDKDF, per germline (reference sequence). The CDR3 reads CATMGAHSDNEQFF. CDR3 coding DNA: TGTGCCACCATGGGGGCCCATTCTGACAATGAGCAGTTCTTC.

This chain uses TRBV11-2 with TRBJ2-1; D might be TRBD2 (6 bases). The CDR3 totals 17 residues. Germline V lookup: CDR1 SGHAT, CDR2 FQNNGV. Trimming removed 1 base at V and 9 bases at J, with 22 bases between. The CDR3 DNA sequence: TGTGCCAGCAGCTTAGGTAGCGGCAGGACACTGGGGAGTGAGCAGTTCTTC. Translating gives CASSLGSGRTLGSEQFF.

V usage is TRBV5-4 and J usage is TRBJ2-7, with D maybe TRBD1 (5 bases). The CDR3 is 14 residues long. In germline, CDR1 is SGHNT, CDR2 YYREEE (reference sequence). The V end was cut by 0 bases, the J end by 6 bases, with 13 bases between. This CDR3 reads CASSLGIGEGEQYF. DNA of the CDR3: TGTGCCAGCAGCTTGGGAATAGGGGAAGGCGAGCAGTACTTC.

V gene TRBV6-6 combines with J gene TRBJ2-5; perhaps TRBD2 as D (7 bases). The CDR3 sequence is 16 residues long. Germline CDR1 and CDR2: MNHNY and SVGAGI (reference sequence). Trimming removed 8 bases at V and 1 base at J, with 20 bases between. Here the CDR3 reads CASWAGRGRTQETQYF. CDR3 DNA sequence: TGTGCCAGCTGGGCGGGGCGGGGGCGAACCCAAGAGACCCAGTACTTC.

This rearrangement joins TRBV9 to TRBJ2-6; D not resolved. The V end was cut by 0 bases, the J end by 0 bases, with 4 bases between. This CDR3 spans 15 amino acids. From germline, CDR1 is SGDLS and CDR2 YYNGEE. CDR3 residues: CASSVVRSGANVLTF. The CDR3 DNA follows: TGTGCCAGCAGCGTAGTGCGCTCTGGGGCCAACGTCCTGACTTTC.

The rearrangement links TRBV30 to TRBJ2-5; a weak D match, TRBD2 (6 bases). Germline CDR1 is GTSNPN and CDR2 is SVGIG (reference sequence). Trimming shortened V by 5 bases and J by 2 bases, and 9 bases separated the two germline ends. The CDR3 loop spans 12 amino acids. CDR3 amino acids: CAWSGDQETQYF. The CDR3 nucleotides are TGTGCCTGGTCGGGAGATCAAGAGACCCAGTACTTC.

The chain couples TRBV28 to TRBJ1-2; 7 bases line up with TRBD1. The germline V gene encodes CDR1 MDHEN and CDR2 SYDVKM. This CDR3 comprises 13 residues. With V trimmed by 6 bases and J by 5 bases, 6 bases remained unmatched. CDR3 amino acids: CASSLTGVYGYTF. As DNA, the CDR3 is TGTGCCAGCAGCCTCACAGGGGTGTATGGCTACACCTTC.

This rearrangement joins TRBV19 to TRBJ1-5; 7 positions agree with TRBD1. The CDR3 is 18 residues long. Germline CDR1 and CDR2: LNHDA and SQIVND (reference sequence). V trimming: 6 bases; J trimming: 2 bases; junction bases outside the gene matches: 16. The chain's CDR3 is CASSHMNTGVGGNQPQHF. CDR3 sequence (DNA): TGTGCCAGTAGCCACATGAACACAGGGGTGGGTGGCAATCAGCCCCAGCATTTT.

CDR3 coding DNA: TGCAGCGTTGCAGGGGGCAGAGATACGCAGTATTTT. This sequence encodes CSVAGGRDTQYF. This chain joins TRBV29-1 and TRBJ2-3; 8 nucleotides match TRBD1. This CDR3 has 12 residues. The junction had 2 bases not matched to a gene; V was cut back by 4 bases and J by 5 bases. CDR1 and CDR2 from the germline V gene are SQVTM and ANQGSEA.

J is TRBJ2-1 and V is TRBV4-1; weak D call: TRBD1 (6 bases). The V end lost 3 bases, the J end lost 5 bases, and 11 bases lay between the germline ends. The germline CDR1 and CDR2 sequences are MGHRA and YSYEKL. The CDR3 extends over 14 amino acids. CDR3 protein: CASSHLGTNNEQFF. Here the CDR3 DNA reads TGCGCCAGCAGCCACTTAGGGACAAACAATGAGCAGTTCTTC.

This chain connects TRBV5-1 to TRBJ1-1; D gene unclear. Between the trimmed V and J ends, which lost 1 base and 3 bases, there was a span of 13 bases. There are 15 residues in the CDR3. The germline V gene has CDR1 SGHRS and CDR2 YFSETQ. CDR3 DNA sequence: TGCGCCAGCAGCTTGAGTCGGGGTACTTACACTGAAGCTTTCTTT. It specifies CASSLSRGTYTEAFF.

The V and J genes are TRBV6-6 and TRBJ2-5; 9 bases line up with TRBD1. V trimming: 5 bases; J trimming: 2 bases; junction bases outside the gene matches: 6. This CDR3 comprises 15 residues. CDR1 and CDR2 (germline): MNHNY, SVGAGI (reference sequence). The DNA of the CDR3 is TGTGCCAGCAGTCCGGACAGGGGTGGGCAAGAGACCCAGTACTTC. Its translation: CASSPDRGGQETQYF.